Sequencing of this T cell receptor beta chain was carried out in a study of T cell responses to AZD1222 COVID-19 vaccine. Profiling relied on immunoSEQ multiplex PCR, and the TCRdb table lists in-frame clones only, not all of them. The sample contains 150,000 or so clones, about 91% of which appear only once. Trimming at V came to 2 bases and at J to 5 bases, leaving 6 bases not matched to a gene. CDR1 SGHDT and CDR2 YYEEEE come from the germline V gene. This CDR3 region has 16 residues. In the case of this clone: Its matching antigen is unknown.

The study's findings and limits: The study sampled repertoires only after the peak T cell response. Recipients of AZD1222 seropositive at baseline numbered only 6 or 7. Targets within unmutated variant regions were reportedly found for nearly half of spike-specific TCRs. The donor cohort was predominantly white British with a female majority, and clonal diversity may have been underestimated.

The sequence was collected from an adult in good health. The chain links TRBV5-6 to TRBJ2-2; TRBD2 matches 10 bases. The sample in question was peripheral blood, obtained on day 0 of AZD1222 vaccination. The CDR3, as DNA: TGTGCCAGCAGCTTCCTAGCGGGAGTGGGGACCGGGGAGCTGTTTTTT. Encoded protein: CASSFLAGVGTGELFF.